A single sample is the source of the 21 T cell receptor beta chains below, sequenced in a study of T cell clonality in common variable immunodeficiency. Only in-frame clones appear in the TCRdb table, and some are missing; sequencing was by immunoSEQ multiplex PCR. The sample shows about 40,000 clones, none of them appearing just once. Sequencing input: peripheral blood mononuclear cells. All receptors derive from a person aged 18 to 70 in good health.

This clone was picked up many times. The DNA read from the CDR3 is TGCGCCAGCAGCTACCGGACAGGGGGGGATGGAAACATT. Amino acids: CASSYRTGGDGNI. The whole CDR3 sequence reads CASSYRTGGDGNIQYF. The chain employs TRBV5-1 and TRBJ2-4, with 10 bases lining up with TRBD1. The read ends 3 residues before the CDR3 terminus; that terminus is restored from the germline J gene. Germline CDR1 is SGHRS and CDR2 is YFSETQ. Trimming took 3 bases from V and 6 from J; bases not matched to a gene: 9. This CDR3 is 16 amino acids long.

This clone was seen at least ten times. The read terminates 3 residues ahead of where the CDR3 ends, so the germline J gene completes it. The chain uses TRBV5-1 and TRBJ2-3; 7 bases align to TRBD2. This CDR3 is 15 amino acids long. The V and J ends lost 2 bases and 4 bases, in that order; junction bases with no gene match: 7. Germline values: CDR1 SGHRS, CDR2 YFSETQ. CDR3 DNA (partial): TGCGCCAGCAGCTTCTCGCGGGGGTTGTCAGATACG. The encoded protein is CASSFSRGLSDT. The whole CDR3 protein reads CASSFSRGLSDTQYF.

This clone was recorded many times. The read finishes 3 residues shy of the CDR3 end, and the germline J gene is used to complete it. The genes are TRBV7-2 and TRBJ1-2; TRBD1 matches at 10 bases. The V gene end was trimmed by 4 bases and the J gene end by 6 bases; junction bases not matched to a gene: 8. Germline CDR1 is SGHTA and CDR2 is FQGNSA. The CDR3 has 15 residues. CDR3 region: CASSYRQGTGDGYTF. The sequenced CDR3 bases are TGTGCCAGCAGCTACCGCCAAGGGACAGGGGATGGC.

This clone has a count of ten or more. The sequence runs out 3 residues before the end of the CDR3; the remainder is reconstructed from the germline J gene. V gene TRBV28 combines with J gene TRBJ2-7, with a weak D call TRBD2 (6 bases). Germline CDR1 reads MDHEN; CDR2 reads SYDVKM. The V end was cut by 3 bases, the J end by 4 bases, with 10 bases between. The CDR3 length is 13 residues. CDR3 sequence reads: CASSFSGVYEQYF. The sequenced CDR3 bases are TGTGCCAGCAGTTTTAGCGGAGTTTACGAG.

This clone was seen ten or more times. The CDR3 is CAWSGTGRDHNSPLHF. The DNA read from the CDR3 is TGTGCCTGGAGTGGGACAGGTAGAGACCATAATTCACCC. The rearrangement uses TRBV30 and TRBJ1-6, with TRBD1 identical over 7 bases. The read ends 3 residues before the CDR3 terminus; that terminus is restored from the germline J gene. CDR1 GTSNPN and CDR2 SVGIG come from the germline V gene (reference sequence). CDR3 size: 16 residues. With V trimmed by 1 base and J by 5 bases, 8 bases remained unmatched.

The covered CDR3 bases are TGCAGTTCCCGAAGGGACAGGGTAAGCAATGAG. This codes for CSSRRDRVSNE. From start to end, the CDR3 is CSSRRDRVSNEQFF. The chain couples TRBV20-1 to TRBJ2-1; 9 bases are shared with TRBD1. The read stops 3 residues short of the end of the CDR3; the missing end is completed from the germline J gene. V shed 8 bases, J shed 6 bases, and the junction held 11 bases outside the gene matches. The CDR3 covers 14 residues. CDR1 is DFQATT and CDR2 is SNEGSKA in the germline V gene (reference sequence).

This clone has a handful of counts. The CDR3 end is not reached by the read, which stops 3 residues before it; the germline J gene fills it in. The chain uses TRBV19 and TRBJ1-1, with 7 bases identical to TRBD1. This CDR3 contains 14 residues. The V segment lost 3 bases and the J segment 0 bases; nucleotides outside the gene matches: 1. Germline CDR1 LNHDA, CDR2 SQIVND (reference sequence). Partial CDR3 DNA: TGTGCCAGTAGTATTAGGGGGCTGAACACTGAA. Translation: CASSIRGLNTE. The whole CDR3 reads CASSIRGLNTEAFF.

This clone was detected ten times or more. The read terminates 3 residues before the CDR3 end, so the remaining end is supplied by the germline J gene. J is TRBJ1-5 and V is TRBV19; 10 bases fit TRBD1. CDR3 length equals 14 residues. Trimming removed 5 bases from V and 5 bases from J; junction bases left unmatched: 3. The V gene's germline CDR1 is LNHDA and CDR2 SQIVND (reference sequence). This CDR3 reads CASSSGQGDQPQHF. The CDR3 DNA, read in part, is TGTGCCAGTAGTTCCGGACAGGGGGATCAGCCC. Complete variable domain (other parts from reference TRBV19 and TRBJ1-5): DGGITQSPKYLFRKEGQNVTLSCEQNLNHDAMYWYRQDPGQGLRLIYYSQIVNDFQKGDIAEGYSVSREKKESFPLTVTSAQKNPTAFYLCASSSGQGDQPQHFGDGTRLSIL.

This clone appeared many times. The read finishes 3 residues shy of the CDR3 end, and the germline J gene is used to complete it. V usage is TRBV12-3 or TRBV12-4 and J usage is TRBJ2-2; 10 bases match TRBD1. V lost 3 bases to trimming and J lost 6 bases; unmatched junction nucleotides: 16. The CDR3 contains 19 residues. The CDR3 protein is CASSLTVFRQGANSGELFF. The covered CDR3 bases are TGTGCCAGCAGTTTGACAGTCTTCCGACAGGGGGCAAATTCCGGGGAG.

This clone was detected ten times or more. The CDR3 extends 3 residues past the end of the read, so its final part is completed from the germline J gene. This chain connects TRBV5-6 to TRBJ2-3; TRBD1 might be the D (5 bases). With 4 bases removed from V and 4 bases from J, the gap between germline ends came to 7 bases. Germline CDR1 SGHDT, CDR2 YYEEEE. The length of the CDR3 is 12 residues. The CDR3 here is CASSRQSDTQYF. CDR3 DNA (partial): TGTGCCAGCAGCCGACAGTCAGATACG.

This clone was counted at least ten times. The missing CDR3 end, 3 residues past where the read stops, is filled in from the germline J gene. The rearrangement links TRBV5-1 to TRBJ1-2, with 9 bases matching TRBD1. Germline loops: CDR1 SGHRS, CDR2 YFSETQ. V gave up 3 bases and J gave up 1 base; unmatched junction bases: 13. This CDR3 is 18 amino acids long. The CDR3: CASSSFRDRVGGNYGYTF. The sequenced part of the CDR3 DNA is TGCGCCAGCAGCTCATTCCGGGACAGGGTAGGGGGTAACTATGGC.

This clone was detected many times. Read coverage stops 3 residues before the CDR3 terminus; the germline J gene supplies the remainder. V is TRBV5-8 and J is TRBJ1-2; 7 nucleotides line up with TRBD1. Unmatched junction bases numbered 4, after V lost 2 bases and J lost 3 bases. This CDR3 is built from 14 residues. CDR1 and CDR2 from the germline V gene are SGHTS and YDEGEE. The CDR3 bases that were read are TGTGCCAGCAGCTTTGGAACAGGGGACTATGGC. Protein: CASSFGTGDYG. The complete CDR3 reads CASSFGTGDYGYTF.

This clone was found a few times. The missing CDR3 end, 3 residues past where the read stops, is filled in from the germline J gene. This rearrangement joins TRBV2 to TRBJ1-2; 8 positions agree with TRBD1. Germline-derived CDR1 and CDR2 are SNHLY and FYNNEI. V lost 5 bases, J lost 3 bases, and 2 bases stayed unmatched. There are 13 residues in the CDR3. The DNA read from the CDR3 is TGTGCCAGCAGTCTACAGGGGGACTATGGC. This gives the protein CASSLQGDYG. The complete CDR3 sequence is CASSLQGDYGYTF.

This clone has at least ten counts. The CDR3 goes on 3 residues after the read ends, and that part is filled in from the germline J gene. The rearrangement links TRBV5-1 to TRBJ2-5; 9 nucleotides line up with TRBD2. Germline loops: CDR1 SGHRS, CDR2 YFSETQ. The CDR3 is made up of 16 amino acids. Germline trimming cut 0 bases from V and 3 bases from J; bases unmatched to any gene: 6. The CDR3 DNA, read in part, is TGCGCCAGCAGCTTGGGGGTAGCGGGAGCGAAAGAGACC. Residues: CASSLGVAGAKET. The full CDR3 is CASSLGVAGAKETQYF.

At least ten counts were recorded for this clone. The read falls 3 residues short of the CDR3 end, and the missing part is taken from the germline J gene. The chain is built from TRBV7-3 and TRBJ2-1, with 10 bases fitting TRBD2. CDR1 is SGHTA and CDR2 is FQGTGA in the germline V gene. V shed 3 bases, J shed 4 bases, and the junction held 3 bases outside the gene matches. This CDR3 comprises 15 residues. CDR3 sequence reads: CASSFKLAGYNEQFF. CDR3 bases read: TGTGCCAGCAGCTTCAAACTAGCGGGGTACAATGAG.

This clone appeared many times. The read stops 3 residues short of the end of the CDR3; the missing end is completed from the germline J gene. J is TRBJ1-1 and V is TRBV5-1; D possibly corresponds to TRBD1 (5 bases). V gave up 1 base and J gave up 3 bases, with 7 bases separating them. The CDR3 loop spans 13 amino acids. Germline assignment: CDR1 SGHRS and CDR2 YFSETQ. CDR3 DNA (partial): TGCGCCAGCAGCTTGCAGGGAGACACTGAA. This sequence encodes CASSLQGDTE. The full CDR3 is CASSLQGDTEAFF.

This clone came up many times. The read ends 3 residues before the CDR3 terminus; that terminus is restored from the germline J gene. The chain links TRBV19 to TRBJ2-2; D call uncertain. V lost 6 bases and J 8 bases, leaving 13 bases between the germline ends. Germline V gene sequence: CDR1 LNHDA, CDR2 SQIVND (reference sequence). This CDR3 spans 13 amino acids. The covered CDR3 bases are TGTGCCAGTAGCTATTCAAGATCTGGGGAG. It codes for CASSYSRSGE. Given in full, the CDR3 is CASSYSRSGELFF.

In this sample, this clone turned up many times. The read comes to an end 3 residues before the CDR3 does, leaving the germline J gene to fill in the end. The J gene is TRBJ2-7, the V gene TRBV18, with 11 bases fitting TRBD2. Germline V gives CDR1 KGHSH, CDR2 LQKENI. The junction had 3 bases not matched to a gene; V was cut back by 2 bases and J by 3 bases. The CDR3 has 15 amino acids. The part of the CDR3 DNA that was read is TGTGCCAGCTCACCATCCGGGACTAGCGGCTACGAG. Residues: CASSPSGTSGYE. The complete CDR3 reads CASSPSGTSGYEQYF.

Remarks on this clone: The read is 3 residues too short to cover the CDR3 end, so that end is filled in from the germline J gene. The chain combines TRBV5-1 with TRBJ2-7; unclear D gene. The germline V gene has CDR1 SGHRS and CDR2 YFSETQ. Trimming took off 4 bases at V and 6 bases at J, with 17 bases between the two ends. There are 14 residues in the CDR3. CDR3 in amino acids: CASSGRSTLSEQYF. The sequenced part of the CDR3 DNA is TGCGCCAGCAGCGGCAGGAGTACCCTTAGCGAG.

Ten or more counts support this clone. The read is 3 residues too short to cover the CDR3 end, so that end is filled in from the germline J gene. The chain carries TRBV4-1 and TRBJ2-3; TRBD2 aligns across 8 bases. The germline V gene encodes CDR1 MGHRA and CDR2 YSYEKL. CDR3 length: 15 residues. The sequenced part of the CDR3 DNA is TGCGCCAGCAGCCTAGACCCAGCGGGAGACTCTGCG. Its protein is CASSLDPAGDSA. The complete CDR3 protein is CASSLDPAGDSAQYF.

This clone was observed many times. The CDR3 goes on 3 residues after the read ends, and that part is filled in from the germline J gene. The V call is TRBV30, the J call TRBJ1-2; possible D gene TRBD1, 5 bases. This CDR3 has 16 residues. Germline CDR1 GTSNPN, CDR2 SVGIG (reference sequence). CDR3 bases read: TGTGCCTGGAGTCCCCCGGGGGTTCAGGATCGAAGGGGC. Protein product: CAWSPPGVQDRRG. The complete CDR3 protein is CAWSPPGVQDRRGYTF.